Below, 24 T cell receptor beta chains from the same sample are listed, as sequenced in a study of cytomegalovirus exposure and HLA in healthy donors. The PCR contained 60 Vbeta and 13 Jbeta primers. Assay used: immunoSEQ multiplex PCR; TCRdb lists only in-frame clones, some missing. The table records some 150,000 clones, 75% to 80% of them present only once. The sample was PBMCs. The receptors were gathered from a man between 35 and 55 years old in good health and CMV-seropositive.

The chain combines TRBV5-1 with TRBJ1-1, with TRBD1 as a possible D gene (5 bases). The V gene's germline CDR1 is SGHRS and CDR2 YFSETQ. This CDR3 is built from 15 residues. V was pared by 1 base and J by 2 bases, with 12 bases between. DNA of the CDR3: TGCGCCAGCAGCTTGCCCGGGGGGGGAAACACTGAAGCTTTCTTT. It translates to CASSLPGGGNTEAFF.

This clone has more than one count but fewer than ten. The rearrangement uses TRBV6-5 and TRBJ1-4, with D perhaps matching TRBD1 (6 bases). The V end was cut by 7 bases, the J end by 5 bases, with 8 bases between. The CDR3 is 12 residues long. CDR1 is MNHEY and CDR2 is SVGAGI in the germline V gene. For the CDR3, the DNA is TGTGCCAGCAAAACAGGGAATGAAAAACTGTTTTTT. Translation gives CASKTGNEKLFF.

The CDR3 protein is CASSLWGGEQFF. The CDR3 DNA sequence: TGTGCCAGCAGCCTATGGGGGGGCGAGCAGTTCTTC. The rearrangement joins TRBV7-9 to TRBJ2-1; D is perhaps TRBD2 (7 bases). Between the trimmed V and J ends, which lost 5 bases and 10 bases, there was a span of 12 bases. The CDR3 is 12 residues long. Germline V gene sequence: CDR1 SEHNR, CDR2 FQNEAQ (reference sequence).

This chain's CDR3 is CASSDRGVETQYF. The CDR3 DNA follows: TGTGCCAGCAGCGACAGGGGGGTAGAGACCCAGTACTTC. The chain links TRBV2 to TRBJ2-5; 9 positions match TRBD1. V trimming: 6 bases; J trimming: 4 bases; junction bases outside the gene matches: 3. This CDR3 spans 13 amino acids. CDR1 SNHLY and CDR2 FYNNEI come from the germline V gene.

This clone was seen a few times. The chain carries TRBV10-2 and TRBJ1-3, with a possible D match to TRBD1 (6 bases). Germline-derived CDR1 and CDR2 are WSHSY and SAAADI. Between the trimmed V and J ends, which lost 0 bases and 5 bases, there was a span of 11 bases. The CDR3 is 15 residues long. CDR3 region: CASSESDSFRNTIYF. CDR3 coding DNA: TGCGCCAGCAGTGAGTCGGACAGTTTTAGAAACACCATATATTTT.

This CDR3 is CASSEVRASHPSYNEQFF. The CDR3 nucleotides read TGTGCCAGCAGTGAAGTGCGAGCCTCGCATCCGTCCTACAATGAGCAGTTCTTC. The chain joins TRBV6-1 to TRBJ2-1; no clear D gene. V lost 1 base and J 1 base, leaving 17 bases between the germline ends. Looked up from germline, CDR1 is MNHNS and CDR2 is SASEGT. The CDR3 has 18 amino acids.

The rearrangement joins TRBV9 to TRBJ2-3, with 11 bases lining up with TRBD2. J gave up 2 bases and V 3 bases, and 5 bases lay outside the gene matches. This CDR3 has 16 residues. Germline V gene sequence: CDR1 SGDLS, CDR2 YYNGEE. The CDR3 sequence is CASSAGTSGYTDTQYF. For the CDR3, the DNA is TGTGCCAGCAGCGCCGGGACTAGCGGATACACAGATACGCAGTATTTT.

Worth noting for this clone: At one end the junction does not follow the germline gene, possibly because of a read error. The chain carries TRBV7-3 and TRBJ2-1; D perhaps matches TRBD2 (6 bases). The germline CDR1 and CDR2 sequences are SGHTA and FQGTGA. This CDR3 comprises 13 residues. The CDR3 DNA reads as TGTGCCAGCAGCTTAACGGACTACAGTGAGCAGTTCTTC. Protein product: CASSLTDYSEQFF.

The chain employs TRBV5-1 and TRBJ2-7, with 8 bases matching TRBD1. The V segment lost 4 bases and the J segment 3 bases; nucleotides outside the gene matches: 6. Per germline, CDR1 SGHRS and CDR2 YFSETQ. The CDR3 covers 14 residues. CDR3 sequence: CASSVQGAHYEQYF. DNA of the CDR3: TGCGCCAGCAGCGTGCAGGGGGCCCACTACGAGCAGTACTTC.

V and J are TRBV7-9 and TRBJ2-7, with TRBD2 matching over 7 bases. V shed 1 base, J shed 2 bases, and the junction held 5 bases outside the gene matches. Germline V lookup: CDR1 SEHNR, CDR2 FQNEAQ (reference sequence). This CDR3 region has 15 residues. The DNA for the CDR3 is TGTGCCAGCAGCTTAGGGGCGGGAGTGCCCTACGAGCAGTACTTC. This codes for CASSLGAGVPYEQYF.

This chain connects TRBV28 to TRBJ1-1; perhaps TRBD1 as D (6 bases). The CDR3 is 16 amino acids. V was clipped by 4 bases and J by 0 bases, with 15 bases between them. Germline V gives CDR1 MDHEN, CDR2 SYDVKM. DNA for the CDR3: TGTGCCAGCAGTTCGTCAGGGGCGTTCATGAACACTGAAGCTTTCTTT. This gives the protein CASSSSGAFMNTEAFF.

The chain employs TRBV29-1 and TRBJ2-3, with 13 bases matching TRBD2. With 1 base clipped from V and 5 bases from J, the junction kept 3 bases outside the gene matches. The CDR3 spans 15 residues. The germline V gene encodes CDR1 SQVTM and CDR2 ANQGSEA. The CDR3 sequence: CSVEGLAGGRDTQYF. The CDR3 nucleotides read TGCAGCGTTGAAGGACTAGCGGGAGGACGAGATACGCAGTATTTT.

The chain joins TRBV5-1 to TRBJ2-7, with 8 bases matching TRBD2. The CDR3 loop spans 14 amino acids. Germline V gives CDR1 SGHRS, CDR2 YFSETQ. The V segment lost 10 bases and the J segment 1 base; nucleotides outside the gene matches: 10. The CDR3 region has the DNA TGCGCCTCCTCGGCAGCGGGAGATTCCTACGAGCAGTACTTC. This sequence encodes CASSAAGDSYEQYF.

This clone was recorded once. The V and J genes are TRBV29-1 and TRBJ2-1; the match to TRBD2 covers 7 bases. The trim removed 1 base at V and 2 bases at J, leaving 8 bases unmatched. The CDR3 spans 16 residues. Germline values: CDR1 SQVTM, CDR2 ANQGSEA. In nucleotides, the CDR3 is TGCAGCGTTGAAGGATCGGGAAGCGGGACCTACAATGAGCAGTTCTTC. This gives the protein CSVEGSGSGTYNEQFF.

The rearrangement links TRBV28 to TRBJ1-1; a weak D match, TRBD1 (5 bases). V was clipped by 10 bases and J by 5 bases, with 20 bases between them. Germline V gene lookup returns CDR1 MDHEN and CDR2 SYDVKM. There are 14 residues in the CDR3. The CDR3 bases are TGTGCCACCCTCCTGGGGGGAGGGGCAACTGAAGCTTTCTTT. As protein: CATLLGGGATEAFF.

The genes are TRBV6-6 and TRBJ2-1; tentatively, D is TRBD2 (5 bases). Trimming stripped 5 bases from V and 0 bases from J, with 11 bases between. Germline V CDR1 and CDR2: MNHNY, SVGAGI (reference sequence). The CDR3 is made up of 15 amino acids. CDR3 sequence (DNA): TGTGCCAGCAGTCGAGGGAGTAGCTCCTACAATGAGCAGTTCTTC. It translates to CASSRGSSSYNEQFF.

The chain joins TRBV7-3 to TRBJ2-1, with TRBD2 identical over 14 bases. This CDR3 region has 16 residues. Germline values: CDR1 SGHTA, CDR2 FQGTGA. J was trimmed by 10 bases and V by 0 bases; bases with no gene match: 5. CDR3 in amino acids: CASSLTAGLAGEEQFF. The CDR3 coding sequence is TGTGCCAGCAGCTTAACAGCGGGACTAGCGGGAGAGGAGCAGTTCTTC.

The V call is TRBV10-1, the J call TRBJ2-1, with TRBD2 identical over 8 bases. The length of the CDR3 is 16 residues. Trimming at V came to 5 bases and at J to 0 bases, leaving 6 bases not matched to a gene. Per germline, CDR1 WNHNN and CDR2 SYGVQD (reference sequence). The DNA of the CDR3 is TGCGCCAGCAGTTGGTATCGGGAGGGCTCCTACAATGAGCAGTTCTTC. Residues: CASSWYREGSYNEQFF.

Remarks on this clone: An end of the junction does not agree with germline; a read error may underlie this. The genes are TRBV6-5 and TRBJ2-6; TRBD1 agrees at 7 bases. CDR1 is MNHEY, CDR2 SVGAGI, per germline. The CDR3 runs to 16 residues. The CDR3 DNA reads TGTGCCAGCAGTTACGGGACAGCCTCTGGGGCCAACGGCCTGACTTTC. Translating it yields CASSYGTASGANGLTF.

This chain links TRBV28 with TRBJ2-5; D might be TRBD2 (6 bases). The germline V gene encodes CDR1 MDHEN and CDR2 SYDVKM. Trimming shortened V by 5 bases and J by 2 bases, and 15 bases separated the two germline ends. This CDR3 has 15 amino acids. The CDR3 loop is CASSANRDLQETQYF. As DNA, the CDR3 is TGTGCCAGCAGTGCAAACCGGGACTTACAAGAGACCCAGTACTTC.

This chain joins TRBV7-2 and TRBJ1-2; maybe TRBD1 (6 bases). Deletions cut 3 bases from V and 4 bases from J, with 12 bases between. The CDR3 is 14 amino acids. Per germline, CDR1 SGHTA and CDR2 FQGNSA. CDR3 nucleotide sequence: TGTGCCAGCAGCTTCCTTGGGGGCCCCTATGGCTACACCTTC. Translation: CASSFLGGPYGYTF.

CDR3 sequence reads: CSVDGGSNEQYF. The DNA for the CDR3 is TGCAGCGTTGATGGAGGGAGTAACGAGCAGTACTTC. This rearrangement joins TRBV29-1 to TRBJ2-7, with a weak D call TRBD2 (6 bases). V was shortened by 3 bases and J by 5 bases, with 11 bases between the two germline ends. CDR3 size: 12 residues. Germline V CDR1 and CDR2: SQVTM, ANQGSEA.

The rearrangement links TRBV28 to TRBJ2-7; D is possibly TRBD1 (5 bases). Looked up from germline, CDR1 is MDHEN and CDR2 is SYDVKM. The CDR3 runs to 15 residues. V was shortened by 6 bases and J by 0 bases, with 15 bases between the two germline ends. This CDR3 reads CASSVLQASSYEQYF. CDR3 sequence (DNA): TGTGCCAGCAGCGTACTACAGGCCAGCTCCTACGAGCAGTACTTC.

V and J are TRBV7-9 and TRBJ2-5; the D gene is possibly TRBD2 (6 bases). CDR1 and CDR2 from the germline V gene are SEHNR and FQNEAQ (reference sequence). Trimming cost V 5 bases and J 4 bases, with 11 bases left between them. CDR3 length: 13 amino acids. For the CDR3, the DNA is TGTGCCAGCAGCCCGTTAGCGGTAGAGACCCAGTACTTC. Translation gives CASSPLAVETQYF.